These 15 T cell receptor beta chains were all obtained from the same sample, sequenced in a study of T-cell memory formation after mild COVID-19. From the 5' RACE reads, TCRdb called clonotypes with MiXCR, one entry per CDR3 protein. This sample carries about 140,000 distinct CDR3 sequences, around 15% of them seen once, and the ten largest clones take less than 30%. Sequences were obtained from PBMCs or a T cell subset sorted from them (not recorded which). Receptors originate from an adult woman who had mild COVID-19 (a few samples of this study predate the infection). Cell type and time point are not known.

The V call is TRBV7-9, the J call TRBJ2-1; tentatively, D is TRBD2 (6 bases). Trimming left V 5 bases short and J 8 bases short, with 13 bases between. The length of the CDR3 is 13 residues. Per the germline V gene, CDR1 is SEHNR and CDR2 is FQNEAQ (reference sequence). The CDR3 region has the DNA TGTGCCAGCAGCCTACCCGGGGGAGATGAGCAGTTCTTC. Translating it yields CASSLPGGDEQFF.

This clonotype was seen a few times. V and J are TRBV19 and TRBJ2-7; the D is unclear. V lost 3 bases to trimming and J lost 4 bases, with 4 bases between them. CDR3 size: 11 residues. The germline CDR1 and CDR2 sequences are LNHDA and SQIVND (reference sequence). CDR3 protein: CASSINYEQYF. The CDR3 DNA is TGTGCCAGTAGTATCAATTACGAGCAGTACTTC.

The CDR3 protein is CASSLIATGGGSPLHF. The DNA of the CDR3 is TGTGCCAGCAGCTTAATTGCTACGGGAGGGGGTTCACCCCTCCACTTT. The V call is TRBV7-9, the J call TRBJ1-6, with a weak D call TRBD1 (6 bases). V lost 2 bases, J lost 9 bases, and 17 bases lay in between. Per germline, CDR1 SEHNR and CDR2 FQNEAQ (reference sequence). This CDR3 region has 16 residues.

The rearrangement joins TRBV2 to TRBJ2-1, with 10 positions matching TRBD2. There are 15 residues in the CDR3. The ends lost 1 base at V and 4 bases at J; junction bases unmatched: 1. Germline V lookup: CDR1 SNHLY, CDR2 FYNNEI. The CDR3, as DNA: TGTGCCAGCAGTGAAGTAGCGGGGGGATACAATGAGCAGTTCTTC. This sequence encodes CASSEVAGGYNEQFF.

This clonotype was seen only a few times. The chain has TRBV29-1 and TRBJ2-7; D is unresolved. V was clipped by 6 bases and J by 1 base, with 7 bases between them. The CDR3 extends over 11 amino acids. Germline V CDR1 and CDR2: SQVTM, ANQGSEA. CDR3 sequence (DNA): TGCAGCGTGAGGATATCCTACGAGCAGTACTTC. This encodes CSVRISYEQYF.

This clonotype was recorded a few times. V is TRBV7-2 and J is TRBJ1-2; D perhaps matches TRBD1 (6 bases). CDR3 length: 17 residues. The germline V gene encodes CDR1 SGHTA and CDR2 FQGNSA. Trimming removed 3 bases from V and 5 bases from J, with 22 bases in between. The CDR3 DNA is TGTGCCAGCAGCTTCAGGGGCCCTCCTCAACAACCATATGGCTACACCTTC. Its protein product is CASSFRGPPQQPYGYTF.

The chain joins TRBV5-1 to TRBJ2-3, with D uncertain. The germline gives CDR1 SGHRS, CDR2 YFSETQ. The CDR3 totals 14 residues. V was cut by 0 bases and J by 2 bases, with 7 bases left in between. The CDR3 region is CASSLDLFTDTQYF. DNA of the CDR3: TGCGCCAGCAGCTTGGATCTGTTCACAGATACGCAGTATTTT.

The chain uses TRBV19 and TRBJ1-2; 12 bases fit TRBD1. The CDR3 is 15 residues long. Germline V gives CDR1 LNHDA, CDR2 SQIVND (reference sequence). V shed 4 bases and J 3 bases; nucleotides not matched to a gene: 3. This chain's CDR3 is CASSTGTGGDYGYTF. Here the CDR3 DNA reads TGTGCCAGTAGTACAGGGACAGGGGGCGACTATGGCTACACCTTC.

This sequence joins TRBV7-8 and TRBJ1-2, with no clear D. The V end lost 6 bases, the J end lost 5 bases, and 13 bases lay between the germline ends. This CDR3 region has 13 residues. Germline V CDR1 and CDR2: SGHVS, FQNEAQ. In DNA, the CDR3 is TGTGCCAGCAGGCGGGCAGGAGAATATGGCTACACCTTC. Protein product: CASRRAGEYGYTF.

The rearrangement uses TRBV7-9 and TRBJ2-1; perhaps D is TRBD1 or TRBD2 (5 bases each). The V and J ends lost 5 bases and 10 bases respectively, with 12 bases between them. This CDR3 is built from 12 residues. Germline V gives CDR1 SEHNR, CDR2 FQNEAQ (reference sequence). The CDR3 sequence is CASSDWGIEQFF. CDR3 bases: TGTGCCAGCAGCGATTGGGGGATCGAGCAGTTCTTC.

This clonotype was observed a few times. The CDR3 DNA is TGTGCCACCAGCAGAAGGACTCTAGGAAGGACTGAAGCTTTCTTT. Translating it yields CATSRRTLGRTEAFF. J is TRBJ1-1 and V is TRBV15; no clear D gene. The germline gives CDR1 LNHNV, CDR2 YYDKDF (reference sequence). The CDR3 is 15 amino acids. Trimming cost V 2 bases and J 5 bases, with 15 bases left between them. The full variable domain, rest sourced from reference TRBV15 and TRBJ1-1, is DAMVIQNPRYQVTQFGKPVTLSCSQTLNHNVMYWYQQKSSQAPKLLFHYYDKDFNNEADTPDNFQSRRPNTSFCFLDIRSPGLGDTAMYLCATSRRTLGRTEAFFGQGTRLTVV.

V usage is TRBV7-6 and J usage is TRBJ1-1, with TRBD1 matching 9 bases. Germline lookup yields CDR1 SGHVS and CDR2 FNYEAQ. Trimming cost V 8 bases and J 3 bases; bases outside gene matches: 10. The CDR3 loop spans 15 amino acids. The CDR3 protein is CASFKQGAGYTEAFF. CDR3 DNA sequence: TGTGCCAGCTTCAAACAGGGGGCGGGGTACACTGAAGCTTTCTTT. Full variable domain (missing parts from reference TRBV7-6 and TRBJ1-1): GAGVSQSPRYKVTKRGQDVALRCDPISGHVSLYWYRQALGQGPEFLTYFNYEAQQDKSGLPNDRFSAERPEGSISTLTIQRTEQRDSAMYRCASFKQGAGYTEAFFGQGTRLTVV.

The chain links TRBV24-1 to TRBJ2-1; 8 bases agree with TRBD1. The V gene end was trimmed by 2 bases and the J gene end by 7 bases; junction bases not matched to a gene: 6. CDR3 size: 15 residues. Germline lookup yields CDR1 KGHDR and CDR2 SFDVKD. The CDR3 coding sequence is TGTGCCACCAGTGATTCAGGGGGCTATTGGAATGAGCAGTTCTTC. Its protein product is CATSDSGGYWNEQFF.

In its sample, this clonotype was seen a few times. The chain has TRBV29-1 and TRBJ1-1; tentatively, D is TRBD1 (6 bases). The CDR3 extends over 11 amino acids. The V and J ends lost 6 bases and 8 bases respectively, with 13 bases between them. Germline lookup yields CDR1 SQVTM and CDR2 ANQGSEA. The CDR3, as DNA: TGCAGCGTGGGGGGCGGGAAAGAAGCTTTCTTT. As protein: CSVGGGKEAFF.

V is TRBV7-9 and J is TRBJ1-1, with TRBD1 identical over 9 bases. The V and J ends lost 4 bases and 7 bases, in that order; junction bases with no gene match: 7. The CDR3 loop spans 14 amino acids. Germline V gives CDR1 SEHNR, CDR2 FQNEAQ (reference sequence). CDR3 loop: CASSYGTGKHEAFF. In DNA, the CDR3 is TGTGCCAGCAGCTATGGGACAGGGAAGCATGAAGCTTTCTTT.